The source of this T cell receptor beta chain is a study of control samples from healthy donors and cancer patients. Libraries were prepared by immunoSEQ multiplex PCR; TCRdb keeps only in-frame clonotypes and omits some of them. Among 110,000 to 150,000 clones listed, roughly 90% were seen once. Germline V lookup: CDR1 SGHTA, CDR2 FQGNSA. J was trimmed by 7 bases and V by 3 bases; bases with no gene match: 4. The CDR3 loop spans 15 amino acids. The chain has TRBV7-2 and TRBJ2-1; 12 bases line up with TRBD2. Input material: blood. The receptor's source is a man aged 25 to 40 in good health. The CDR3 DNA follows: TGTGCCAGCAGCTTCTTTACTAGCGGGAGGAATGAGCAGTTCTTC. This gives the protein CASSFFTSGRNEQFF. Full variable domain (missing parts from reference TRBV7-2 and TRBJ2-1): GAGVSQSPSNKVTEKGKDVELRCDPISGHTALYWYRQSLGQGLEFLIYFQGNSAPDKSGLPSDRFSAERTGGSVSTLTIQRTQQEDSAVYLCASSFFTSGRNEQFFGPGTRLTVL.